This T cell receptor beta chain emerged from a study of blood T cell repertoires in COVID-19. Study in general: Some COVID-19 samples were acute and others convalescent; all came from the United States, Italy and Spain. PBMCs, B-cell-depleted T cells, or T cells provided the cDNA or gDNA that made up the material.

Germline V gene lookup returns CDR1 MDHEN and CDR2 SYDVKM. V was clipped by 5 bases and J by 5 bases, with 19 bases between them. There are 15 residues in the CDR3. Here immunoSEQ multiplex PCR was the method, and the copy in TCRdb shows in-frame clones only, minus some. Of tens of thousands of clones listed, approximately 86% are singletons. This sequence was found in an elderly woman with active or convalescent COVID-19. The gene calls are TRBV28 and TRBJ2-7, with D possibly TRBD1 on 5 matching bases. Sequences were obtained from peripheral blood. This CDR3 reads CASSRGHKSSHEQYF. DNA for the CDR3: TGTGCCAGCAGTAGGGGCCATAAAAGTTCCCACGAGCAGTACTTC.